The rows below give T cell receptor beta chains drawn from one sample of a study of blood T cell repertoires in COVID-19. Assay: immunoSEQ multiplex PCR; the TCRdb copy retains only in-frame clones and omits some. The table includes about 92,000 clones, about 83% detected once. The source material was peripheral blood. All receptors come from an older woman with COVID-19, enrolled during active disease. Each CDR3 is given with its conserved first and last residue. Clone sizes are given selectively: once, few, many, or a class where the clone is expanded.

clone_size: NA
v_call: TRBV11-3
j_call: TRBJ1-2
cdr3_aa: CASSLDFRDRHPANYGYTF

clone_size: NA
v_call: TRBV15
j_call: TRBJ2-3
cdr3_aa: CATSRDLRDRGTDTQYF

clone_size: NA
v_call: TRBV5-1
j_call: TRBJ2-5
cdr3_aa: CASSGGAETQYF

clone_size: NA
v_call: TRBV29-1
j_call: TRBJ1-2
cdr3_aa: CSVAGAGSANYGYTF

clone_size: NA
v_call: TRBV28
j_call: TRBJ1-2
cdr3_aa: CATIRGGETYGYTF

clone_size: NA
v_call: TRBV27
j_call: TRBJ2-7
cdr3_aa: CASSLSGNSYEQYF

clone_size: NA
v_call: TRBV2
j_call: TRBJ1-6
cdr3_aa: CASTGRGNSPLHF

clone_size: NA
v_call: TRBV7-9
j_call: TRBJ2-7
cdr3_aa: CASSFTPGVRELVQYF

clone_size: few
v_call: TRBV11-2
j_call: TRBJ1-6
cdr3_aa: CASSVYRGADSPLHF

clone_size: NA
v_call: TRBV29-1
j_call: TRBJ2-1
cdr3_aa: CSLRGSSSYNEQFF

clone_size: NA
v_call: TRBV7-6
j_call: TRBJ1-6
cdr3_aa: CASSSQGIRSPLHF

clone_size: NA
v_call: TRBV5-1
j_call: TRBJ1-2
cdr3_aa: CASSLAQGTYGYTF

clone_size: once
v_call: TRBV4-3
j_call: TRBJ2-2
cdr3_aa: CASSHSVAGELFF

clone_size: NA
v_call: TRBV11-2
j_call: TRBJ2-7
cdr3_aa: CASSFSQYEQYF

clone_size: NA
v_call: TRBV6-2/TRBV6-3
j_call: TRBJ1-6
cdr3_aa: CASSRSGGVPLHF

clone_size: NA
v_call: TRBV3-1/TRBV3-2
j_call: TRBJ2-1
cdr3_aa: CASSQAGGGYNEQFF

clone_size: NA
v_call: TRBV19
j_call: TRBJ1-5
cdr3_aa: CASSMAGRQPQHF

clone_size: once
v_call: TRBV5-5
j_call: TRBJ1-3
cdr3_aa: CASSFLGSKNTIYF

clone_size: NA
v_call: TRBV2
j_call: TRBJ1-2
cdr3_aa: CASSPTGGSYGYTF

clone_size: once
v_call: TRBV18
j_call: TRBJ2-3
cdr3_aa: CASSPDRVGTQYF

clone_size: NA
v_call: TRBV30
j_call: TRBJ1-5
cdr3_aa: CASGRVDQPQHF

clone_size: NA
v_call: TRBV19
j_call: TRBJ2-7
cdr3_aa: CASSSRTDYYEQYF

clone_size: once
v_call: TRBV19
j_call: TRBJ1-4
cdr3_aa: CASSIGDLEKLFF

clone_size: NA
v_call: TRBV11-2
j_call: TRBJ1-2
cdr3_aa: CASSPGTPFNYGYTF

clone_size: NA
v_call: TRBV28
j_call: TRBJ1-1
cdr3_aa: CASSLGVRGTEAFF

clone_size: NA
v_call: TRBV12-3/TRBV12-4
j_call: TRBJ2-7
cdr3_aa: CASSFRGYEQYF

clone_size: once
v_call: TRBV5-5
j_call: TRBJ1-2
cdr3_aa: CASSLSGQNIYGYTF

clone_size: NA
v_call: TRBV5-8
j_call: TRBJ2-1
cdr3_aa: CASSPGQGGYNEQFF

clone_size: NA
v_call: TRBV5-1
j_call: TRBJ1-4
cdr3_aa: CASSLALAGEEKLFF

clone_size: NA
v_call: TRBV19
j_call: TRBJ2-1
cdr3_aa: CASRPRGSNEQFF

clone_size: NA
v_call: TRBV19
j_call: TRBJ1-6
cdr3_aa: CASNEGASSPLHF

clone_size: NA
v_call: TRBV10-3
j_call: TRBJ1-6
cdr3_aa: CATGGEGALHF

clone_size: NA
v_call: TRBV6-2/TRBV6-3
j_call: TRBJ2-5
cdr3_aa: CASSYGHPLETQYF

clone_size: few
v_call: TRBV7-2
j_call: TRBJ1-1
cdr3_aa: CASSVGTGIQKEAFF

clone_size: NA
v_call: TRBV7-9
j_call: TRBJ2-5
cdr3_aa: CASILDSGETQYF

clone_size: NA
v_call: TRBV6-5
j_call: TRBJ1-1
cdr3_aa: CASSYWLDTEAFF

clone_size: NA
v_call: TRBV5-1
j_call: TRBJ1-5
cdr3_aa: CASSLGRDRGPYSNQPQHF

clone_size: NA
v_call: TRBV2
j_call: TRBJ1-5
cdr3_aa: CASSAQGAVQPQHF

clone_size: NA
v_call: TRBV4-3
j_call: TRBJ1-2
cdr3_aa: CASSQDSGGSGGYTF

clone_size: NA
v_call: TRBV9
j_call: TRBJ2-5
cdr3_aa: CASSAGPSGEETQYF

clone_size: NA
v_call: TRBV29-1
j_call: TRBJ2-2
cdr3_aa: CSARGIKDTGELFF

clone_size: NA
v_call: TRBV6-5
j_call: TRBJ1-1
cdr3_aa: CASRPGQATNTEAFF

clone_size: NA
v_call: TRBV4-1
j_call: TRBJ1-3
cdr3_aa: CASSSQGAGGNTIYF

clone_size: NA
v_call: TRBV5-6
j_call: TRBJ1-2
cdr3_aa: CASSLAGYYGYTF

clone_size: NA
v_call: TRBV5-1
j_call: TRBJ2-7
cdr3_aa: CASSLGAAASYEQYF

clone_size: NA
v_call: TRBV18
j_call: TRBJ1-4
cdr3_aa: CASSSGTGNEKLFF

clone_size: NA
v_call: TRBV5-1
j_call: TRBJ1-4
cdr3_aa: CASSLPGQGREKLFF

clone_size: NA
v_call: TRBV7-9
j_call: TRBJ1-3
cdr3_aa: CASSSRGNTIYF

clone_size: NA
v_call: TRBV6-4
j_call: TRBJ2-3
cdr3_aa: CASSVAGGSSDTQYF

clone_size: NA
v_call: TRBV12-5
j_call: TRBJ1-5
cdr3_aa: CASGPTTPHGQLNQPQHF

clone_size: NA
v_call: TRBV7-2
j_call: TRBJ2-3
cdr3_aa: CASSPGVSTDTQYF

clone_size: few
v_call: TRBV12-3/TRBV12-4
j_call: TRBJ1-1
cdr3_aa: CASTAYRGGIAFF